This T cell receptor (beta chain) was identified in a study of a mutant IDH1 vaccine in newly diagnosed glioma. On the study more broadly: Vaccine administration was initiated 4-6 weeks following radiotherapy alone, or with temozolomide cycles. Treated patients were about 60% male, around 40% female, mean age roughly 39 years. Patients previously underwent radiotherapy, temozolomide, or both, and most underwent both. General observations from the study: Among top peripheral T cell clonotypes, changes seemed unrelated to pseudoprogression.

Germline V gene data show CDR1 as SGHDN and CDR2 as FVKESK. V was cut by 1 base and J by 2 bases, with 12 bases left in between. The length of the CDR3 is 15 residues. The table came from immunoSEQ multiplex PCR; TCRdb's copy has only in-frame clones and leaves some out. The sample has tens of thousands of clones, about 88% seen once; the top ten hold approximately 9.5%. Time point here: week 11, during vaccination. Each dose of the vaccine consisted of 300 ug of mutant IDH1 20-mer peptide, with topical imiquimod. Worth noting for this clone: What it recognizes is unknown.

The TCR was taken from a woman in her fifties or sixties with glioma. The starting material was PBMCs, obtained from a glioma patient whose treatment included an IDH1 peptide vaccine. The chain employs TRBV14 and TRBJ2-7; D is ambiguous. The CDR3 sequence is CASSQGHSGPYEQYF. The CDR3 DNA sequence: TGTGCCAGCAGCCAAGGACATTCCGGACCCTACGAGCAGTACTTC.